The 9 T cell receptor beta chains in this list originate from one sample, sequenced in a study of OX40 agonist ivuxolimab in advanced cancers. Repertoires were generated with immunoSEQ multiplex PCR, while TCRdb's copy carries only in-frame clones and drops some. The sample holds 60,000 to 75,000 clones, almost 95% seen once. The sample in question was CD4+ or CD8+ T cells sorted from blood, obtained in a trial of the OX40 agonist ivuxolimab. Receptors were obtained from an adult with an advanced solid tumor such as melanoma, head and neck, liver or kidney cancer.

The V and J genes are TRBV27 and TRBJ2-1, with D hard to call. The length of the CDR3 is 16 residues. Germline V gene sequence: CDR1 MNHEY, CDR2 SMNVEV (reference sequence). V lost 2 bases and J 0 bases, leaving 11 bases between the germline ends. CDR3 protein: CASSLLPLSSYNEQFF. For the CDR3, the DNA is TGTGCCAGCAGTTTACTACCGTTAAGCTCCTACAATGAGCAGTTCTTC.

The chain links TRBV6-5 to TRBJ2-1, with D maybe TRBD2 (5 bases). The CDR3 runs 12 residues. Germline V gene sequence: CDR1 MNHEY, CDR2 SVGAGI. Trimming stripped 5 bases from V and 9 bases from J, with 11 bases between. CDR3: CASSLLGSEQFF. The CDR3 bases are TGTGCCAGCAGTCTCCTGGGGAGTGAGCAGTTCTTC.

The V and J genes are TRBV29-1 and TRBJ1-4; TRBD1 aligns across 7 bases. The CDR3 extends over 15 amino acids. J lost 8 bases, V lost 0 bases, and 9 bases had no gene match. CDR1 is SQVTM and CDR2 is ANQGSEA in the germline V gene. CDR3 residues: CSVEDLGQGGEKLFF. The CDR3 nucleotides read TGCAGCGTTGAAGATCTGGGGCAGGGGGGCGAAAAACTGTTTTTT.

The gene calls are TRBV7-9 and TRBJ1-1, with 7 bases matching TRBD1. Germline V CDR1 and CDR2: SEHNR, FQNEAQ (reference sequence). This CDR3 comprises 14 residues. The V gene end was trimmed by 6 bases and the J gene end by 5 bases; junction bases not matched to a gene: 9. This CDR3 is CASRRQGRGTEAFF. The CDR3 nucleotides are TGTGCCAGCAGGCGACAGGGAAGGGGGACTGAAGCTTTCTTT.

The rearrangement links TRBV10-2 to TRBJ2-1, with D unclear. The CDR3 spans 13 residues. Germline-derived CDR1 and CDR2 are WSHSY and SAAADI. V gave up 2 bases and J gave up 4 bases, with 6 bases separating them. The DNA of the CDR3 is TGCGCCAGCAGTGAGCTAGGTTACAATGAGCAGTTCTTC. Its translation: CASSELGYNEQFF.

This chain joins TRBV10-2 and TRBJ2-5, with unresolved D. The DNA matches TRBJ2-7 better at its end, which makes the J call doubtful. This CDR3 comprises 11 residues. CDR1 WSHSY and CDR2 SAAADI come from the germline V gene. The CDR3 DNA reads as TGCGCCAGCAGTGAGTCACACGAGCAGTACTTC. Translation gives CASSESHEQYF.

The V gene is TRBV5-1, the J gene TRBJ2-3; 13 bases are a match to TRBD2. The germline gives CDR1 SGHRS, CDR2 YFSETQ. Unmatched junction bases numbered 5, after V lost 4 bases and J lost 0 bases. This CDR3 comprises 17 residues. The CDR3 coding sequence is TGCGCCAGCAGCCCACGGACTAGCGGGAGAAGCACAGATACGCAGTATTTT. This sequence encodes CASSPRTSGRSTDTQYF.

V usage is TRBV28 and J usage is TRBJ1-5; TRBD1 agrees at 7 bases. CDR3 length: 15 residues. From germline, CDR1 is MDHEN and CDR2 SYDVKM. Trimming removed 5 bases from V and 0 bases from J; junction bases left unmatched: 4. CDR3 DNA sequence: TGTGCCAGCAGTACCGACAGGGCTAGCAATCAGCCCCAGCATTTT. Protein sequence: CASSTDRASNQPQHF. Looking up the rest from reference TRBV28 and TRBJ1-5 gives the full variable domain: DVKVTQSSRYLVKRTGEKVFLECVQDMDHENMFWYRQDPGLGLRLIYFSYDVKMKEKGDIPEGYSVSREKKERFSLILESASTNQTSMYLCASSTDRASNQPQHFGDGTRLSIL.

The chain combines TRBV6-5 with TRBJ2-7, with a tentative D call TRBD1 (6 bases). V lost 2 bases and J 6 bases, leaving 14 bases between the germline ends. Per the germline V gene, CDR1 is MNHEY and CDR2 is SVGAGI. The CDR3 is 14 residues long. The CDR3 is CASSYEDSTAEQYF. The CDR3 region has the DNA TGTGCCAGCAGTTACGAGGACAGCACGGCCGAGCAGTACTTC.